Shown below are 3 T cell receptor beta chains from a single sample sequenced in a study of blood T cells in healthy people across ages. The authors ran a second PCR of 7 to 11 cycles using a sample-barcoded 5' primer and a J-beta primer mix. Via MiXCR, TCRdb re-called the 5' RACE reads, giving one row per CDR3 protein. The data show roughly 790,000 distinct CDR3 sequences, with roughly 47% seen just once and roughly 19% held by the top ten. Sample: blood. Receptors were obtained from a woman aged 60 to 75 in good health.

V and J are TRBV27 and TRBJ2-3; D gene uncertain. Germline values: CDR1 MNHEY, CDR2 SMNVEV (reference sequence). The CDR3 spans 14 residues. The ends were cut back, 6 bases at V and 1 base at J, with 11 bases in the middle. CDR3 sequence reads: CASSPRWGTDTQYF. In DNA form, the CDR3 reads TGTGCCAGCAGCCCCCGGTGGGGCACAGATACGCAGTATTTT.

V usage is TRBV2 and J usage is TRBJ2-2; D is unclear. The CDR3 extends over 16 amino acids. The germline V gene encodes CDR1 SNHLY and CDR2 FYNNEI. V shed 8 bases and J shed 0 bases, with 16 bases lying between them. The CDR3 sequence is CASGPRRSANTGELFF. CDR3 DNA sequence: TGTGCCAGCGGGCCGCGTCGATCTGCGAACACCGGGGAGCTGTTTTTT.

This rearrangement joins TRBV2 to TRBJ1-5; TRBD1 matches at 8 bases. CDR3 length equals 16 residues. V lost 6 bases and J lost 0; bases outside the gene matches: 7. In germline, CDR1 is SNHLY, CDR2 FYNNEI. The CDR3 is CASSKEQGVSNQPQHF. The DNA for the CDR3 is TGTGCCAGCAGCAAGGAACAGGGGGTTAGCAATCAGCCCCAGCATTTT.